This T cell receptor beta chain was obtained from a study of CD8 T cells in Susac syndrome. Overall study results and limits: In its TCR sequencing and HLA analysis, the study acknowledged that the number of individuals was relatively small.

TCR beta sequences were obtained from blood CD8+ and CD4+ T cells. Controls matched for sex and age were healthy donors. Details on this clonotype: Antigen: not known.

Germline V lookup: CDR1 MNHEY, CDR2 SVGAGI. V lost 4 bases and J lost 10, with 8 bases in between. The CDR3 runs to 11 residues. RNA totalling about 0.45 to 1 ug underwent reverse transcription with random hexamers. Across 54 Vbeta and 13 Jbeta, immunoSEQ multiplex PCR amplified TCR beta CDR3. TCRdb independently ran MiXCR on the immunoSEQ multiplex PCR reads; one entry per CDR3 protein. In the table there are fewer than 150,000 distinct CDR3 sequences, around 94% of which are singletons. The source material was CD8+ T cells from PBMCs. The TCR was taken from a human donor in good health. V gene TRBV6-5 combines with J gene TRBJ2-1, with D uncertain. As DNA, the CDR3 is TGTGCCAGCAGTTTCCTCGGGGAGCAGTTCTTC. Its protein is CASSFLGEQFF.